These 7 T cell receptor beta chains originate from one sample sequenced in a study of blood T cell repertoires in COVID-19. Sequenced by immunoSEQ multiplex PCR; TCRdb stores in-frame clones only, minus some. The profile shows under 350,000 clones, 80% to 90% of them singletons. Specimen: PBMCs or T cells enriched from blood (not recorded which). Receptors originate from a woman in her forties with acute COVID-19.

V usage is TRBV3-1 (or the pseudogene TRBV3-2) and J usage is TRBJ2-3; 7 bases line up with TRBD2. Germline assignment: CDR1 LGHDT and CDR2 YNNKEL (reference sequence). Losses at the gene ends were 1 base for V and 1 base for J; bases not matched to a gene: 2. This CDR3 contains 15 residues. The CDR3 nucleotides are TGTGCCAGCAGCCAAGCACGGGGGGGCACAGATACGCAGTATTTT. Translating it yields CASSQARGGTDTQYF.

The table lists this clone with a few counts. This chain uses TRBV3-1 (or the pseudogene TRBV3-2) with TRBJ2-5; tentatively, D is TRBD1 (6 bases). The CDR3 totals 13 residues. V lost 4 bases, J lost 6 bases, and 12 bases lay in between. Germline V CDR1 and CDR2: LGHDT, YNNKEL (reference sequence). The CDR3 sequence: CASSPSRGQTQYF. The CDR3 DNA follows: TGTGCCAGCAGCCCCTCCAGGGGTCAGACCCAGTACTTC.

The chain recombines TRBV2 with TRBJ2-7, with a weak D call TRBD2 (5 bases). This CDR3 is 15 amino acids long. The germline CDR1 and CDR2 sequences are SNHLY and FYNNEI. V was pared by 6 bases and J by 5 bases, with 20 bases between. CDR3 amino acids: CASSFGEGSMDEQYF. CDR3 coding DNA: TGTGCCAGCAGCTTCGGTGAGGGAAGTATGGACGAGCAGTACTTC.

This clone came up a few times. The J gene is TRBJ1-3, the V gene TRBV5-6; D perhaps matches TRBD1 (6 bases). The CDR3 runs 16 residues. The germline CDR1 and CDR2 sequences are SGHDT and YYEEEE. The V end was cut by 4 bases, the J end by 0 bases, with 14 bases between. The DNA for the CDR3 is TGTGCCAGCAGCCCTCGTCCAGGGGACTCTGGAAACACCATATATTTT. It specifies CASSPRPGDSGNTIYF.

The chain is built from TRBV12-3 or TRBV12-4 and TRBJ1-2; weak D call: TRBD1 (6 bases). Trimming stripped 3 bases from V and 7 bases from J, with 12 bases between. This CDR3 is 13 amino acids long. The CDR3 DNA follows: TGTGCCAGCAGTTTGTCAGGGGCCGCTGGCTACACCTTC. This codes for CASSLSGAAGYTF.

This clone has only a few counts. J is TRBJ1-4 and V is TRBV4-3; D remains ambiguous. Trimming took 4 bases from V and 8 from J, leaving 14 bases between them. The CDR3 runs 14 residues. CDR1 and CDR2 from the germline V gene are LGHNA and YSLEER. CDR3 protein: CASSLGLLGEKLFF. The CDR3 region has the DNA TGCGCCAGCAGCCTAGGACTACTGGGGGAAAAACTGTTTTTT.

V and J are TRBV28 and TRBJ2-2, with 10 bases identical to TRBD2. The CDR3 is 16 amino acids. The J segment lost 4 bases and the V segment lost 5 bases, leaving 7 bases of the junction unmatched. Germline V gives CDR1 MDHEN, CDR2 SYDVKM. CDR3 bases: TGTGCCAGCAGTGAAACCGGGACTAGCGTCACCGGGGAGCTGTTTTTT. This gives the protein CASSETGTSVTGELFF.